These 32 T cell receptor beta chains share one sample of origin, sequenced in a study of blood T cell repertoires in COVID-19. Profiled with immunoSEQ multiplex PCR; TCRdb holds only in-frame clones, not every one. The sample includes about 200,000 clones, roughly 88% of them seen just once. The sample consisted of peripheral blood. The receptors originated from a man aged 35 to 55 with acute or convalescent COVID-19.

This chain uses TRBV5-6 with TRBJ1-6; D call uncertain. The V gene lost 4 bases and the J gene lost 0 bases, with 8 bases spanning the gap. The germline V gene encodes CDR1 SGHDT and CDR2 YYEEEE. This CDR3 has 15 amino acids. CDR3 nucleotide sequence: TGTGCCAGCAGCCGAACAAACTCCTATAATTCACCCCTCCACTTT. It encodes CASSRTNSYNSPLHF. Based on the CDR3 plus reference TRBV5-6 and TRBJ1-6, the full variable domain is DAGVTQSPTHLIKTRGQQVTLRCSPKSGHDTVSWYQQALGQGPQFIFQYYEEEERQRGNFPDRFSGHQFPNYSSELNVNALLLGDSALYLCASSRTNSYNSPLHFGNGTRLTVT.

This clone was seen a handful of times. The genes are TRBV5-1 and TRBJ1-2; the D gene is possibly TRBD1 (6 bases). V was shortened by 4 bases and J by 4 bases, with 17 bases between the two germline ends. This CDR3 has 15 residues. Germline V gene sequence: CDR1 SGHRS, CDR2 YFSETQ. The CDR3 DNA reads TGCGCCAGCAGCCTTAGGGGGGGGTATGCCTATGGCTACACCTTC. It encodes CASSLRGGYAYGYTF.

This clone was counted once. The chain couples TRBV3-1 (or the pseudogene TRBV3-2) to TRBJ2-1, with 10 bases identical to TRBD2. V lost 0 bases to trimming and J lost 0 bases; unmatched junction nucleotides: 11. Germline V lookup: CDR1 LGHDT, CDR2 YNNKEL (reference sequence). The CDR3 totals 20 residues. The CDR3 bases are TGTGCCAGCAGCCAAGAGTCGTCTAGCGGGAGCTTCAGCTCCTACAATGAGCAGTTCTTC. It yields the protein CASSQESSSGSFSSYNEQFF.

V and J are TRBV2 and TRBJ1-1; D call uncertain. Germline V gene data show CDR1 as SNHLY and CDR2 as FYNNEI. CDR3 size: 15 residues. V lost 2 bases to trimming and J lost 1 base, with 11 bases between them. The CDR3 region has the DNA TGTGCCAGCAGTGAACAAGGACTGGGGAACACTGAAGCTTTCTTT. Protein: CASSEQGLGNTEAFF.

This chain uses TRBV19 with TRBJ1-4, with a possible D match to TRBD1 (5 bases). The V end lost 7 bases, the J end lost 8 bases, and 20 bases lay between the germline ends. This CDR3 region has 15 residues. Germline CDR1 and CDR2: LNHDA and SQIVND (reference sequence). The CDR3 is CASTRIGVEGEKLFF. The CDR3 DNA follows: TGTGCCAGTACCCGTATAGGGGTAGAAGGAGAAAAACTGTTTTTT.

CDR3 in DNA: TGTGCCAGCAGCCCCCGGACTAGCGGCGACGAGCAGTACTTC. Protein: CASSPRTSGDEQYF. This sequence joins TRBV9 and TRBJ2-7; TRBD2 matches at 10 bases. The CDR3 loop spans 14 amino acids. Germline V gives CDR1 SGDLS, CDR2 YYNGEE. Trimming cost V 4 bases and J 5 bases; bases outside gene matches: 6. The full variable domain, in which reference TRBV9 and TRBJ2-7 provide the parts outside the CDR3, is DSGVTQTPKHLITATGQRVTLRCSPRSGDLSVYWYQQSLDQGLQFLIQYYNGEERAKGNILERFSAQQFPDLHSELNLSSLELGDSALYFCASSPRTSGDEQYFGPGTRLTVT.

Note on this clone: The sample holds other DNA sequences that translate to the same CDR3. This sequence joins TRBV7-2 and TRBJ2-1; TRBD2 matches 10 bases. The CDR3 spans 14 residues. Germline CDR1 is SGHTA and CDR2 is FQGNSA. The V and J ends lost 2 bases and 7 bases, in that order; junction bases with no gene match: 2. CDR3 in amino acids: CASSLYSGGNEQFF. CDR3 nucleotides: TGTGCCAGCAGCTTATATAGCGGGGGGAATGAGCAGTTCTTC. Filled out from reference TRBV7-2 and TRBJ2-1, the complete variable domain reads GAGVSQSPSNKVTEKGKDVELRCDPISGHTALYWYRQSLGQGLEFLIYFQGNSAPDKSGLPSDRFSAERTGGSVSTLTIQRTQQEDSAVYLCASSLYSGGNEQFFGPGTRLTVL.

CDR3 coding DNA: TGTGCCAGCAGCTTATCAGGGGCCTCCTCTGAAGCTTTCTTT. Protein product: CASSLSGASSEAFF. This sequence joins TRBV7-9 and TRBJ1-1; D is possibly TRBD1 (6 bases). With 2 bases removed from V and 6 bases from J, the gap between germline ends came to 13 bases. Germline CDR1 SEHNR, CDR2 FQNEAQ (reference sequence). This CDR3 is built from 14 residues.

This CDR3 is CASSEGTSGSRGELFF. The CDR3 coding sequence is TGTGCCAGCAGTGAAGGGACTAGCGGGAGCCGCGGGGAGCTGTTTTTT. The chain carries TRBV6-1 and TRBJ2-2; 13 bases fit TRBD2. The CDR3 contains 16 residues. The ends lost 1 base at V and 7 bases at J; junction bases unmatched: 3. Germline V CDR1 and CDR2: MNHNS, SASEGT.

As regards this clone: It may be a read error: a sequence one base away is much more abundant. The V call is TRBV9, the J call TRBJ1-1, with no clear D. The CDR3 runs 12 residues. V lost 4 bases and J lost 1, with 5 bases in between. Germline values: CDR1 SGDLS, CDR2 YYNGEE. The CDR3 reads CASSPRNTEAFF. CDR3 nucleotide sequence: TGTGCCAGCAGCCCCAGGAACACTGAAGCTTTCTTT.

The chain carries TRBV6-1 and TRBJ2-1; a weak D match, TRBD1 (6 bases). Germline loops: CDR1 MNHNS, CDR2 SASEGT. V gave up 3 bases and J gave up 2 bases, with 8 bases separating them. This CDR3 comprises 14 residues. In nucleotides, the CDR3 is TGTGCCAGCAGTGAGAGACAGGCCTACAATGAGCAGTTCTTC. Translation gives CASSERQAYNEQFF.

The rearrangement joins TRBV5-1 to TRBJ2-7; 9 bases are a match to TRBD2. The CDR3 runs to 15 residues. V trimming: 7 bases; J trimming: 3 bases; junction bases outside the gene matches: 11. The germline V gene encodes CDR1 SGHRS and CDR2 YFSETQ. The CDR3 region is CASRPTSGVSYEQYF. CDR3 DNA sequence: TGCGCCAGCCGACCGACTAGCGGAGTCAGCTACGAGCAGTACTTC.

This chain uses TRBV18 with TRBJ2-5, with 11 bases matching TRBD1. J was trimmed by 1 base and V by 4 bases; bases with no gene match: 2. Germline values: CDR1 KGHSH, CDR2 LQKENI. This CDR3 region has 15 residues. The CDR3 is CASSLGTGGQETQYF. CDR3 DNA: TGTGCCAGCTCACTCGGGACAGGGGGCCAAGAGACCCAGTACTTC.

In this sample, this clone turned up once. The CDR3: CASSRGLSSYNEQFF. The CDR3, as DNA: TGTGCCAGCAGCCGGGGACTGAGCTCCTACAATGAGCAGTTCTTC. The V gene is TRBV14, the J gene TRBJ2-1, with D maybe TRBD2 (6 bases). This CDR3 has 15 amino acids. Between the trimmed V and J ends, which lost 4 bases and 0 bases, there was a span of 10 bases. Germline V CDR1 and CDR2: SGHDN, FVKESK.

The gene calls are TRBV7-9 and TRBJ2-7, with D possibly being TRBD1 (5 bases). Germline lookup yields CDR1 SEHNR and CDR2 FQNEAQ (reference sequence). V shed 1 base and J shed 2 bases, with 15 bases lying between them. The CDR3 runs to 16 residues. The CDR3 nucleotides are TGTGCCAGCAGCTTAGTGGACACCCTCCTTACCTACGAGCAGTACTTC. This encodes CASSLVDTLLTYEQYF.

J is TRBJ2-1 and V is TRBV5-1, with a weak D call TRBD2 (6 bases). Germline V CDR1 and CDR2: SGHRS, YFSETQ. Trimming removed 4 bases from V and 7 bases from J, with 21 bases in between. This CDR3 has 16 residues. The CDR3 nucleotides are TGCGCCAGCAGCCCGGTCGGGGGAGTCACCGGGAATGAGCAGTTCTTC. This encodes CASSPVGGVTGNEQFF.

The gene calls are TRBV6-6 and TRBJ2-1; 8 bases fit TRBD2. CDR1 and CDR2 from the germline V gene are MNHNY and SVGAGI (reference sequence). With 6 bases clipped from V and 4 bases from J, the junction kept 8 bases outside the gene matches. CDR3 size: 15 residues. The CDR3 protein is CASRYLAGLYNEQFF. The DNA for the CDR3 is TGTGCCAGCAGATACCTAGCGGGCCTTTACAATGAGCAGTTCTTC.

The chain combines TRBV5-5 with TRBJ1-3; tentatively, D is TRBD1 (6 bases). V lost 1 base to trimming and J lost 0 bases, with 17 bases between them. The CDR3 has 18 amino acids. The germline V gene encodes CDR1 SGHKS and CDR2 YYEKEE (reference sequence). The DNA of the CDR3 is TGTGCCAGCAGCTTGTTGGATATCGACAGGTTCTCTGGAAACACCATATATTTT. Encoded protein: CASSLLDIDRFSGNTIYF.

The rearrangement joins TRBV30 to TRBJ2-7, with a weak D call TRBD2 (6 bases). With 0 bases removed from V and 6 bases from J, the gap between germline ends came to 15 bases. The CDR3 is 14 residues long. CDR1 is GTSNPN and CDR2 is SVGIG in the germline V gene (reference sequence). The CDR3 loop reads CAWSVVTGDTEQYF. The DNA of the CDR3 is TGTGCCTGGAGTGTTGTAACGGGAGATACCGAGCAGTACTTC.

This chain links TRBV4-2 with TRBJ1-4, with D perhaps matching TRBD1 (6 bases). Germline assignment: CDR1 LGHNA and CDR2 YNFKEQ. This CDR3 is built from 14 residues. Trimming stripped 8 bases from V and 3 bases from J, with 13 bases between. CDR3 residues: CASAGEGANEKLFF. CDR3 sequence (DNA): TGTGCCAGCGCCGGGGAGGGGGCTAATGAAAAACTGTTTTTT.

V usage is TRBV9 and J usage is TRBJ2-1, with 14 bases matching TRBD2. The CDR3 totals 16 residues. The V segment lost 4 bases and the J segment 3 bases; nucleotides outside the gene matches: 3. Germline V gene lookup returns CDR1 SGDLS and CDR2 YYNGEE. The CDR3 spells CASSLGLAGVYNEQFF. As DNA, the CDR3 is TGTGCCAGCAGCCTGGGACTAGCGGGAGTCTACAATGAGCAGTTCTTC.

The V and J genes are TRBV6-5 and TRBJ2-7; D unclear. The CDR3 is 13 residues long. Germline assignment: CDR1 MNHEY and CDR2 SVGAGI. V lost 2 bases and J 6 bases, leaving 11 bases between the germline ends. For the CDR3, the DNA is TGTGCCAGCAGTTACGGGCCTTTGGCCGAGCAGTACTTC. This encodes CASSYGPLAEQYF.

The chain recombines TRBV19 with TRBJ1-2, with D perhaps matching TRBD1 (5 bases). In germline, CDR1 is LNHDA, CDR2 SQIVND (reference sequence). This CDR3 is built from 12 residues. The V gene lost 9 bases and the J gene lost 3 bases, with 11 bases spanning the gap. The chain's CDR3 is CASTQAYYGYTF. The CDR3 DNA sequence: TGTGCCAGCACACAGGCCTACTATGGCTACACCTTC.

J is TRBJ1-4 and V is TRBV27, with D possibly TRBD1 on 6 matching bases. Germline CDR1 reads MNHEY; CDR2 reads SMNVEV (reference sequence). Trimming pared 4 bases from V and 8 bases from J, leaving 17 bases between. This CDR3 has 15 residues. This CDR3 reads CASSSITGLREKLFF. In nucleotides, the CDR3 is TGTGCCAGCAGTTCCATCACAGGGCTCCGAGAAAAACTGTTTTTT.

This chain uses TRBV28 with TRBJ1-2; TRBD1 matches 11 bases. Germline V CDR1 and CDR2: MDHEN, SYDVKM. V was pared by 8 bases and J by 4 bases, with 6 bases of the junction left unmatched. This CDR3 region has 14 residues. The CDR3 is CASLRDRGAYGYTF. DNA for the CDR3: TGTGCCAGCCTCCGGGACAGGGGGGCCTATGGCTACACCTTC.

The sample holds one count of this clone. The chain uses TRBV18 and TRBJ2-1, with D tentatively TRBD2 (5 bases). The CDR3 is 15 residues long. Trimming took 5 bases from V and 6 from J, leaving 17 bases between them. Germline V gene sequence: CDR1 KGHSH, CDR2 LQKENI. The CDR3 here is CASSKDAWETNEQFF. Written as DNA, the CDR3 is TGTGCCAGCTCAAAGGACGCTTGGGAGACCAATGAGCAGTTCTTC.

This sequence joins TRBV7-9 and TRBJ1-1; D gene unclear. Trimming took 1 base from V and 1 from J, leaving 4 bases between them. Per the germline V gene, CDR1 is SEHNR and CDR2 is FQNEAQ (reference sequence). This CDR3 contains 13 residues. The CDR3 DNA is TGTGCCAGCAGCTTAGAACAGAACACTGAAGCTTTCTTT. Translation gives CASSLEQNTEAFF. Drawing the rest from reference TRBV7-9 and TRBJ1-1, the complete variable domain is DTGVSQNPRHKITKRGQNVTFRCDPISEHNRLYWYRQTLGQGPEFLTYFQNEAQLEKSRLLSDRFSAERPKGSFSTLEIQRTEQGDSAMYLCASSLEQNTEAFFGQGTRLTVV.

The rearrangement joins TRBV7-2 to TRBJ2-1; D may be TRBD2 (6 bases). V gave up 5 bases and J gave up 8 bases, with 19 bases separating them. In germline, CDR1 is SGHTA, CDR2 FQGNSA. The CDR3 loop spans 15 amino acids. As DNA, the CDR3 is TGTGCCAGCAGCGCCAGGAGGGAGCCTGTACATGAGCAGTTCTTC. Amino acids: CASSARREPVHEQFF.

The rearrangement links TRBV4-3 to TRBJ2-6, with unresolved D. The CDR3 is made up of 16 amino acids. The germline CDR1 and CDR2 sequences are LGHNA and YSLEER. V lost 0 bases, J lost 2 bases, and 8 bases lay in between. CDR3 nucleotides: TGCGCCAGCAGCCAAGACGTCCGCGCTGGGGCCAACGTCCTGACTTTC. Translated: CASSQDVRAGANVLTF.

This rearrangement joins TRBV5-4 to TRBJ2-7, with 8 bases that match TRBD1. This CDR3 has 15 residues. V shed 4 bases, J shed 6 bases, and the junction held 12 bases outside the gene matches. Germline V gene lookup returns CDR1 SGHNT and CDR2 YYREEE (reference sequence). The CDR3 DNA follows: TGTGCCAGCAGCATAACAGGGGGGAGGCGTTCCGAGCAGTACTTC. It yields the protein CASSITGGRRSEQYF.

The chain joins TRBV9 to TRBJ2-1; 7 nucleotides line up with TRBD2. V lost 3 bases, J lost 0 bases, and 3 bases stayed unmatched. The length of the CDR3 is 15 residues. Germline loops: CDR1 SGDLS, CDR2 YYNGEE. CDR3 in DNA: TGTGCCAGCAGCGCTACGGGAGGCTCCTACAATGAGCAGTTCTTC. Protein sequence: CASSATGGSYNEQFF.

The chain couples TRBV6-6 to TRBJ2-7, with 7 nucleotides matching TRBD1. Germline V CDR1 and CDR2: MNHNY, SVGAGI (reference sequence). The CDR3 has 21 residues. V was clipped by 6 bases and J by 0 bases; unmatched bases: 26. CDR3 DNA sequence: TGTGCCAGCAGCTTACGCCTCATACAGGGGACAGCAAAACGGGACTCCTACGAGCAGTACTTC. Translating gives CASSLRLIQGTAKRDSYEQYF.